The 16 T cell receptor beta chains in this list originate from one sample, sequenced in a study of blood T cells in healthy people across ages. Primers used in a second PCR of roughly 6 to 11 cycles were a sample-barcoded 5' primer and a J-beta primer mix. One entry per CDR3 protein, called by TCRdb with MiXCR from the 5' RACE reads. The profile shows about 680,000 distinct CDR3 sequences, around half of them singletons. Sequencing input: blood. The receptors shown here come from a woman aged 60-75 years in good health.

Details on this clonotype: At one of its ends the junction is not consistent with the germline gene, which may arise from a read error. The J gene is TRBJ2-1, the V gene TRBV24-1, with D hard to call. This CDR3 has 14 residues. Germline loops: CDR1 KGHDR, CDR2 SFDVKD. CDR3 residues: CATSDLRTQNEQFF. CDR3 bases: TGCGCCACCAGTGATTTGCGGACGCAGAATGAGCAGTTCTTC.

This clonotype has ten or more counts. The CDR3 region has the DNA TGTGCCAGCAGCCAAGATAAAGAGACCCAGTACTTC. It is translated as CASSQDKETQYF. This rearrangement joins TRBV4-2 to TRBJ2-5; D ambiguous. Trimming took off 0 bases at V and 3 bases at J, with 2 bases between the two ends. The CDR3 length is 12 residues. CDR1 and CDR2 (germline): LGHNA, YNFKEQ.

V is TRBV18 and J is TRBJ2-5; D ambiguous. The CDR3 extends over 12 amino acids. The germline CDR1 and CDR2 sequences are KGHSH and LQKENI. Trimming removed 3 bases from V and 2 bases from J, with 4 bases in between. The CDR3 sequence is CASSPQQETQYF. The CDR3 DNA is TGTGCCAGCTCACCGCAACAAGAGACCCAGTACTTC.

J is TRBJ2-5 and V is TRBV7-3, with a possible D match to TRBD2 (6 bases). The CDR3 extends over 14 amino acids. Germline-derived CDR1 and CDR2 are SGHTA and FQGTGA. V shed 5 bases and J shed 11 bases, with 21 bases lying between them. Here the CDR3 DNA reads TGTGCCAGCAGCCCTCCGTGGGGGGTCCATGAGCAGTACTTC. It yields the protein CASSPPWGVHEQYF.

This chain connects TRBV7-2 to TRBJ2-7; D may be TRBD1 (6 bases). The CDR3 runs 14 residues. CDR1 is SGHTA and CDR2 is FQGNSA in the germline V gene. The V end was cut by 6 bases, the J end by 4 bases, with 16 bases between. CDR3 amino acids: CASSQTQGRYEQYF. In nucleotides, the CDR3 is TGTGCCAGCAGTCAAACACAGGGACGGTACGAGCAGTACTTC.

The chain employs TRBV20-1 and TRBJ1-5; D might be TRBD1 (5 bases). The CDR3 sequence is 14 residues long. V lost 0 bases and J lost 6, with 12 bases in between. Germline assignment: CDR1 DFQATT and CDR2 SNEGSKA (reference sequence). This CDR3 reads CSARDPGLGQPQHF. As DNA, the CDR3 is TGCAGTGCTAGAGATCCAGGGTTGGGTCAGCCCCAGCATTTT.

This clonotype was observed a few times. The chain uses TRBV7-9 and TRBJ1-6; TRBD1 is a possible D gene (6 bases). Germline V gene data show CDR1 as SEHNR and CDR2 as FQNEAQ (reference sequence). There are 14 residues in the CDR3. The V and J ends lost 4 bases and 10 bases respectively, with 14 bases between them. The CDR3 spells CASSSGADGSPLHF. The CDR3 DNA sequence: TGTGCCAGCAGCTCGGGGGCAGACGGGTCACCCCTCCACTTT. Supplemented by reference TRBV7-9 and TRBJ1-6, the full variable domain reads DTGVSQNPRHKITKRGQNVTFRCDPISEHNRLYWYRQTLGQGPEFLTYFQNEAQLEKSRLLSDRFSAERPKGSFSTLEIQRTEQGDSAMYLCASSSGADGSPLHFGNGTRLTVT.

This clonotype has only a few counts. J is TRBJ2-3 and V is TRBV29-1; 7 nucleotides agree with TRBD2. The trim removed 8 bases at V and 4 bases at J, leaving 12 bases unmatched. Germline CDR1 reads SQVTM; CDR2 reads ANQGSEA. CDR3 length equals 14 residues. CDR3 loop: CSLGREGVSDTQYF. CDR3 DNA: TGCAGCCTAGGGAGGGAGGGCGTCTCAGATACGCAGTATTTT.

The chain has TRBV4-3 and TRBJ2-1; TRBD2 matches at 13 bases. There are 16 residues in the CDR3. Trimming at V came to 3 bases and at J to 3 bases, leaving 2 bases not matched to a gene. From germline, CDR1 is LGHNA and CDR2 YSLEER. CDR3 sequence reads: CASSQGLAGNYNEQFF. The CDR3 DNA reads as TGCGCCAGCAGCCAGGGACTAGCGGGAAACTACAATGAGCAGTTCTTC.

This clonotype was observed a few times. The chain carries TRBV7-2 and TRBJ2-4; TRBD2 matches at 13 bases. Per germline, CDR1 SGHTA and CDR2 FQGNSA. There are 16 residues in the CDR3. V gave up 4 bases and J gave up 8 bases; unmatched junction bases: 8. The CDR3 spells CASSSGLAGVWDIQYF. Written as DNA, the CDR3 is TGTGCCAGCAGCTCCGGACTAGCGGGAGTATGGGACATTCAGTACTTC.

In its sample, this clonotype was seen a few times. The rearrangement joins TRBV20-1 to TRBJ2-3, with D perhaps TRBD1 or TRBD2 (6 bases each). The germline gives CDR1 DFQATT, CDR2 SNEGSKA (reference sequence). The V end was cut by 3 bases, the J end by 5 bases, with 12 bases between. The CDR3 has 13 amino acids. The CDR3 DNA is TGCAGTGCTAGGGAGGGGGTACAAGATACGCAGTATTTT. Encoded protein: CSAREGVQDTQYF.

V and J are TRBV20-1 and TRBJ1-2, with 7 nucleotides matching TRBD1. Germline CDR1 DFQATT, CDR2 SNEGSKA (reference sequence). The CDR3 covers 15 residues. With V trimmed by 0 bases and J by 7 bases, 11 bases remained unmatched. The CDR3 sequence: CSARDRGRLFGGYTF. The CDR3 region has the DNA TGCAGTGCTAGAGATAGGGGGCGCCTATTTGGTGGCTACACCTTC.

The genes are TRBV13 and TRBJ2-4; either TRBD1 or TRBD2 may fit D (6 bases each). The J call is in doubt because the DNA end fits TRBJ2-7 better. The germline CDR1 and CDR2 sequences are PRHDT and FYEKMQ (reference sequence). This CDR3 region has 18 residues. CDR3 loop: CASSLLQGLSGQWYEQYF. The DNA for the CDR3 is TGTGCCAGCAGCTTATTACAGGGCCTTAGCGGCCAATGGTACGAGCAGTACTTC.

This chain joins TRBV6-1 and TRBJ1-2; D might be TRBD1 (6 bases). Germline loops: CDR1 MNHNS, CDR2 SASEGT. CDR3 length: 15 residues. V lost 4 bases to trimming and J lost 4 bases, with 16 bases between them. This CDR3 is CASSAGMGGIYGYTF. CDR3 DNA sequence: TGTGCCAGCAGTGCCGGGATGGGGGGCATCTATGGCTACACCTTC.

The CDR3 region has the DNA TGCGCCAGCAGCGGGCAGGCTAGCGGATCCTACGAGCAGTACTTC. Translated, it gives CASSGQASGSYEQYF. The rearrangement uses TRBV5-1 and TRBJ2-7, with TRBD2 matching 7 bases. The CDR3 is 15 residues long. The germline CDR1 and CDR2 sequences are SGHRS and YFSETQ. J lost 1 base, V lost 4 bases, and 8 bases had no gene match.

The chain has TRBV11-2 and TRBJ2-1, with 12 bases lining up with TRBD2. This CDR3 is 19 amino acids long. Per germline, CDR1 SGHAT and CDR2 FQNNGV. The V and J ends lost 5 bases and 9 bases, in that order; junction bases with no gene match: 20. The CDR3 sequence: CASSLGLAGGPGVGTEQFF. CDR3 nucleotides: TGTGCCAGCAGCCTCGGGCTAGCGGGAGGGCCCGGTGTGGGCACTGAGCAGTTCTTC.